Below, one TCR beta chain is given with its context. Its specificity is unknown. The data were obtained in a study of cytomegalovirus exposure and HLA in healthy donors. Overall study findings and caveats: A classifier reportedly called cytomegalovirus status with high sensitivity and specificity. Subsequent analysis revealed that first-cohort TCR clusters tended to co-occur in the 90 to 150 validation repertoires. Despite most TCR sequences being rare, some public TCRs occurred in many donors. Associated with cytomegalovirus, according to the listing, were around 160 TCR beta chains.

Sequencing was performed with immunoSEQ multiplex PCR; in TCRdb, only in-frame clones are kept and a portion is missing. This table holds roughly 190,000 clones, about 82% found once. Per the germline V gene, CDR1 is SGDLS and CDR2 is YYNGEE. The CDR3 length is 15 residues. V shed 4 bases and J 2 bases; nucleotides not matched to a gene: 7. Sequencing used PBMCs. The receptor was isolated from a woman between 18 and 30 years old in good health and CMV-seronegative. This sequence joins TRBV9 and TRBJ2-7; 9 nucleotides agree with TRBD2. The CDR3 here is CASSWGTSQTYEQYF. Here the CDR3 DNA reads TGTGCCAGCAGCTGGGGGACTAGCCAAACCTACGAGCAGTACTTC.